This TCR beta chain was obtained from a study of T cells in Graves' hyperthyroidism and ophthalmopathy. The study's findings and limits: Most clonotypes expanded in thyroid above 0.001 were likewise present in blood. Ophthalmopathy was told apart from stable hyperthyroidism by a 13 V-J model.

The CDR3 is made up of 16 amino acids. Germline CDR1 MNHNS, CDR2 SASEGT. Trimming cost V 1 base and J 4 bases, with 14 bases left between them. This clonotype was observed at least ten times. Its cognate antigen is unknown. Newly diagnosed hyperthyroidism patients aged 18 to 65 years had disease lasting under 2 months. TCR beta CDR3 regions were amplified from RNA. Researchers ran a first-round RT-PCR on the TCR CDR3 using the HTBI primer set. MiXCR, applied by TCRdb to the multiplex PCR reads, yields one record per CDR3 protein. The sample lists under 300,000 distinct CDR3 sequences, 13% to 15% seen once, with about 14% in the top ten.

This sequence was found in a woman aged 40 to 50 with Graves' hyperthyroidism that later progressed to Graves' ophthalmopathy. V gene TRBV6-1 combines with J gene TRBJ2-1, with D perhaps assigned TRBD1 or TRBD2 (5 bases each). What was sequenced was blood. The CDR3 spells CASSEESGRIYNEQFF. In nucleotides, the CDR3 is TGTGCCAGCAGTGAAGAGTCGGGACGAATTTACAATGAGCAGTTCTTC.